This TCR beta chain was found in a study of shared clonotypes between healthy human individuals. Study at large: Ranging from 18 to 49 in age, donors were two women and a few men. Study-wide results and limits: Relative to their counterparts shared across all four donors, non-shared clonotypes exhibited diminished generation probabilities.

Selected positively for CCR7 and CD45RO-negative, naive CD8 cells excluded terminally differentiated effector memory CD45RA+ cells. Points on this clone: What it binds is unknown.

An approximately 210 ng quantity of DNA, approximately 29,000 T cell genomes, went into the sorted-subset replicate PCRs. TCRdb's copy holds only in-frame clones and misses some; the assay was immunoSEQ multiplex PCR. Seen here are approximately 2,200,000 clones, roughly 91% observed once, and the top ten hold about 1.5%. This CDR3 comprises 16 residues. CDR1 SGHAT and CDR2 FQDESV come from the germline V gene (reference sequence). V lost 5 bases and J lost 3; bases outside the gene matches: 9. This rearrangement joins TRBV11-1 to TRBJ1-3; 8 bases match TRBD1. This TCR derives from a young man in good health. Some clones in this sample may be carry-over from other donors' samples. The sample taken for sequencing was naive CD8+ T cells from PBMCs. CDR3 sequence reads: CASSDRRTGYGNTIYF. The DNA for the CDR3 is TGTGCCAGCAGCGATCGTCGGACAGGGTATGGAAACACCATATATTTT.